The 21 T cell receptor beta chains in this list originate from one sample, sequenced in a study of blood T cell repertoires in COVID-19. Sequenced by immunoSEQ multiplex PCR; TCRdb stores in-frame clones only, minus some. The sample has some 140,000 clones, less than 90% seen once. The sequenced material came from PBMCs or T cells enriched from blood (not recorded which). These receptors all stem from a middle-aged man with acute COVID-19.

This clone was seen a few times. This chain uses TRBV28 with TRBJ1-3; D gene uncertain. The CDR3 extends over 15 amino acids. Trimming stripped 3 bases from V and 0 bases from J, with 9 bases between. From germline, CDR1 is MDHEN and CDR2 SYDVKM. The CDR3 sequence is CASSFLVSSGNTIYF. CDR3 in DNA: TGTGCCAGCAGTTTCTTGGTTAGCTCTGGAAACACCATATATTTT.

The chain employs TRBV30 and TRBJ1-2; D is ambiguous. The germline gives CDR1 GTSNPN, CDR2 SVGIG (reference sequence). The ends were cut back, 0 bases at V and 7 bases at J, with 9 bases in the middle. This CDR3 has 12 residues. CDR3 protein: CAWSVQASGYTF. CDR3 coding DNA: TGTGCCTGGAGTGTCCAGGCGTCTGGCTACACCTTC. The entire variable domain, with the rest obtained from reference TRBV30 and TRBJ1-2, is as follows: SQTIHQWPATLVQPVGSPLSLECTVEGTSNPNLYWYRQAAGRGLQLLFYSVGIGQISSEVPQNLSASRPQDRQFILSSKKLLLSDSGFYLCAWSVQASGYTFGSGTRLTVV.

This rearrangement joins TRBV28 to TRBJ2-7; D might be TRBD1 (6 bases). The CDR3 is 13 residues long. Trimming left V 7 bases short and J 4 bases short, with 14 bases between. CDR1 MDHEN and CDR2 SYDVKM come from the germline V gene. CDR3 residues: CASKGGQPYEQYF. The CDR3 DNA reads TGTGCCAGCAAGGGTGGACAGCCATACGAGCAGTACTTC.

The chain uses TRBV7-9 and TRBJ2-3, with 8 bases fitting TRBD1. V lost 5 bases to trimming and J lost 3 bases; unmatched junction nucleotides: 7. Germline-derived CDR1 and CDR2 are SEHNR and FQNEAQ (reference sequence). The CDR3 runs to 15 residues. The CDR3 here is CASSRGQGGTDTQYF. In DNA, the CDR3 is TGTGCCAGCAGCCGAGGACAGGGTGGGACAGATACGCAGTATTTT.

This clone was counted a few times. The CDR3 reads CASSLERGNSYEQYF. The CDR3 nucleotides are TGTGCCAGCAGCTTAGAGAGAGGGAATTCCTACGAGCAGTACTTC. The chain links TRBV7-8 to TRBJ2-7; D is possibly TRBD2 (5 bases). Germline loops: CDR1 SGHVS, CDR2 FQNEAQ. This CDR3 is built from 15 residues. Trimming took 1 base from V and 1 from J, leaving 11 bases between them.

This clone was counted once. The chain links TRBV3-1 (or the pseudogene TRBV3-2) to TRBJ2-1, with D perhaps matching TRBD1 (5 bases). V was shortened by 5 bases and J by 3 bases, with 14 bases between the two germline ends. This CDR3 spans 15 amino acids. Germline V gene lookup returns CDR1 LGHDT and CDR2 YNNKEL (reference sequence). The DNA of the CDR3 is TGTGCCAGCAGCGAGCAGACAGCGTACTACAATGAGCAGTTCTTC. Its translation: CASSEQTAYYNEQFF.

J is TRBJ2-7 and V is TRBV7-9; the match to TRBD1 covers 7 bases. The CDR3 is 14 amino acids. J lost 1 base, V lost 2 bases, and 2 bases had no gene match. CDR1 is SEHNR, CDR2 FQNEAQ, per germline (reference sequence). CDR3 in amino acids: CASSLMGQSYEQYF. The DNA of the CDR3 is TGTGCCAGCAGCTTAATGGGACAGTCCTACGAGCAGTACTTC.

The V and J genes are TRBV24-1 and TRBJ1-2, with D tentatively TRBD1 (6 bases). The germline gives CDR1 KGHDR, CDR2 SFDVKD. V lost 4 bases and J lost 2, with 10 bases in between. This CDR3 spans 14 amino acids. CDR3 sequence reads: CATSDHTGNYGYTF. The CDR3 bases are TGTGCCACCAGTGACCACACAGGGAACTATGGCTACACCTTC.

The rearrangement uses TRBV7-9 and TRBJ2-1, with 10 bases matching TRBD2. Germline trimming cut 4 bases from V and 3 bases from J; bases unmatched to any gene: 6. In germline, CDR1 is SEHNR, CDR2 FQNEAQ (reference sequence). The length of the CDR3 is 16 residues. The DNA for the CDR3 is TGTGCCAGCAGCTCATTAGCGGGAGGTGACTACAATGAGCAGTTCTTC. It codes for CASSSLAGGDYNEQFF.

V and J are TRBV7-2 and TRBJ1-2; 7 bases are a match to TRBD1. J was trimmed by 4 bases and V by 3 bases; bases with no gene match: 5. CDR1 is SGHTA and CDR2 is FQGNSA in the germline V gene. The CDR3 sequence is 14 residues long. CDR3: CASSFRDSLYGYTF. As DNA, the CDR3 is TGTGCCAGCAGCTTCAGGGACAGCCTCTATGGCTACACCTTC. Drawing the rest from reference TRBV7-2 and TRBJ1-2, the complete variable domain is GAGVSQSPSNKVTEKGKDVELRCDPISGHTALYWYRQSLGQGLEFLIYFQGNSAPDKSGLPSDRFSAERTGGSVSTLTIQRTQQEDSAVYLCASSFRDSLYGYTFGSGTRLTVV.

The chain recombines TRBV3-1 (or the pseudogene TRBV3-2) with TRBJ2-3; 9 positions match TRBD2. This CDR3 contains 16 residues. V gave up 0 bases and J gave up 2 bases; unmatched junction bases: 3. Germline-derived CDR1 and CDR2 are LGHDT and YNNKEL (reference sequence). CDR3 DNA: TGTGCCAGCAGCCAAGAGTTAGCGGGAGCCACAGATACGCAGTATTTT. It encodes CASSQELAGATDTQYF.

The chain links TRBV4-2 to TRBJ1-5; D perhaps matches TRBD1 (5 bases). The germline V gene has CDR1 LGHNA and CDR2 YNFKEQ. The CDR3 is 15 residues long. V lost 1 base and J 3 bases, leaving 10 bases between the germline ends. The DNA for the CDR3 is TGTGCCAGCAGCCAAGCAGGGTCGGACAATCAGCCCCAGCATTTT. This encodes CASSQAGSDNQPQHF.

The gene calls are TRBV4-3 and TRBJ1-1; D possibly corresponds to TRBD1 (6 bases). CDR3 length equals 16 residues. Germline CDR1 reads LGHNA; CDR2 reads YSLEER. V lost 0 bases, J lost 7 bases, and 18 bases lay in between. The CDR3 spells CASSQDLPRGADEAFF. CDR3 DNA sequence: TGCGCCAGCAGCCAAGATCTTCCGCGGGGGGCGGATGAAGCTTTCTTT.

DNA for the CDR3: TGTGCCAGCAGCCAAGATTTCGTCGGAGCCTTGGGGGGTGAGCAGTTCTTC. Translation gives CASSQDFVGALGGEQFF. The chain joins TRBV14 to TRBJ2-1; weak D call: TRBD2 (6 bases). V shed 0 bases and J shed 9 bases, with 21 bases lying between them. The germline V gene has CDR1 SGHDN and CDR2 FVKESK. This CDR3 region has 17 residues.

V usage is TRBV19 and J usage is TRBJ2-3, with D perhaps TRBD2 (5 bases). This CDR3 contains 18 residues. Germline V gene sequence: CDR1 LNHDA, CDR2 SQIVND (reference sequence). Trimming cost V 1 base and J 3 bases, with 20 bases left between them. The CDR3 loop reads CASSIAGYGVVGTDTQYF. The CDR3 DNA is TGTGCCAGTAGTATAGCTGGATACGGGGTAGTCGGGACAGATACGCAGTATTTT. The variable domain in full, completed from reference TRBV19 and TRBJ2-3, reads DGGITQSPKYLFRKEGQNVTLSCEQNLNHDAMYWYRQDPGQGLRLIYYSQIVNDFQKGDIAEGYSVSREKKESFPLTVTSAQKNPTAFYLCASSIAGYGVVGTDTQYFGPGTRLTVL.

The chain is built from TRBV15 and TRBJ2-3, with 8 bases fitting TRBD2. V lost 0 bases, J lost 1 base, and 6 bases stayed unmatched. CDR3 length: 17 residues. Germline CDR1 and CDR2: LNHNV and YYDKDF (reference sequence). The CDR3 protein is CATSREISGDRTDTQYF. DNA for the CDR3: TGTGCCACCAGCAGAGAGATTAGCGGGGATCGCACAGATACGCAGTATTTT.

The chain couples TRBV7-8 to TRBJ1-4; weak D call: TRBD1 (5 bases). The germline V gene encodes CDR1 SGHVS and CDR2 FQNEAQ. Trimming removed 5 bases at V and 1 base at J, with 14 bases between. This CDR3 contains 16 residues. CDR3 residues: CASSATRQLTNEKLFF. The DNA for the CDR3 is TGTGCCAGCAGCGCAACAAGACAGTTAACTAATGAAAAACTGTTTTTT.

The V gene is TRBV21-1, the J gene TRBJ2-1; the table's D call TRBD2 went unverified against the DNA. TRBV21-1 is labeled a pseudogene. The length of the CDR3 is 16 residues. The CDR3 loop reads CASPLPRGVSYNEQFF. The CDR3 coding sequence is TGTGCCAGTCCTTTACCTCGGGGGGTCTCCTACAATGAGCAGTTCTTC.

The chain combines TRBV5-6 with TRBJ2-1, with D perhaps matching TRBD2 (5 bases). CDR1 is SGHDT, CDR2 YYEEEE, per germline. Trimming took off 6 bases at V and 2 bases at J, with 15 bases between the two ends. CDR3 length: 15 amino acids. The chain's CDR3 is CASINTRIPYNEQFF. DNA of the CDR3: TGTGCCAGCATCAACACTAGAATCCCCTACAATGAGCAGTTCTTC.

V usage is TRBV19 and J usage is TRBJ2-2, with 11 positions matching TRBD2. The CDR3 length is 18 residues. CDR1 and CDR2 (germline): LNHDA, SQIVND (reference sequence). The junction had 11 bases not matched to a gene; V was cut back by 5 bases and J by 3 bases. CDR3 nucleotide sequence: TGTGCCAGTAGTTTCGGGTCGCCTAGCGGGAGGTACACCGGGGAGCTGTTTTTT. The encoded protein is CASSFGSPSGRYTGELFF. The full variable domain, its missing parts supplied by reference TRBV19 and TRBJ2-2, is DGGITQSPKYLFRKEGQNVTLSCEQNLNHDAMYWYRQDPGQGLRLIYYSQIVNDFQKGDIAEGYSVSREKKESFPLTVTSAQKNPTAFYLCASSFGSPSGRYTGELFFGEGSRLTVL.

CDR3 sequence reads: CATSRDGRGDEQYF. CDR3 nucleotides: TGTGCCACCAGCAGAGATGGGAGGGGGGACGAGCAGTACTTC. The chain recombines TRBV15 with TRBJ2-7; possibly TRBD2 for D (7 bases). Germline V gene sequence: CDR1 LNHNV, CDR2 YYDKDF (reference sequence). Trimming pared 0 bases from V and 5 bases from J, leaving 11 bases between. There are 14 residues in the CDR3. Complete variable domain (other parts from reference TRBV15 and TRBJ2-7): DAMVIQNPRYQVTQFGKPVTLSCSQTLNHNVMYWYQQKSSQAPKLLFHYYDKDFNNEADTPDNFQSRRPNTSFCFLDIRSPGLGDTAMYLCATSRDGRGDEQYFGPGTRLTVT.